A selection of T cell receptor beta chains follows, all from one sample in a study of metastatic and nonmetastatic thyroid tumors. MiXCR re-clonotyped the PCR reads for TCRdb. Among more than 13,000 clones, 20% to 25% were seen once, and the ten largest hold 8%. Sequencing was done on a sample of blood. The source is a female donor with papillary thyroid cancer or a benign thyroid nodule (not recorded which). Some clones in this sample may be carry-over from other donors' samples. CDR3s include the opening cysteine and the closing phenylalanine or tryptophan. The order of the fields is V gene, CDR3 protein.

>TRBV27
CASSFALGGYEQYF
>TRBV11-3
CASSSNLDTNEQFF
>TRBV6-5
CASSYSMNTEAFF
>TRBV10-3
CAISEQKGLAVSYNEQFF
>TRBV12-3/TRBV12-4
CASTHRTSGSSYEQYF
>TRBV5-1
CASSSGLRGGTQYF
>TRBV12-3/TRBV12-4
CASSPSYRLEPPGNTIYF
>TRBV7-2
CASSLAGGPYEQYF
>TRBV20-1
CSVREGGTEAFF
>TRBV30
CAWTGTGYYNEQFF
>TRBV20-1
CSASTGSTDTQYF
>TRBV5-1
CASSLTQGGWSYEQYF
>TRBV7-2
CASSLGQAAKAFF
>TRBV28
CASGFYNEQFF
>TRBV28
CASSRTSGGLSYNEQFF
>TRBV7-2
CASSLKTYQETQYF
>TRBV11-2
CASSGTGGRTYEQYF
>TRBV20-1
CSARVAGNSNQPQHF
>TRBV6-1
CASRVAGGSMNNEQFF
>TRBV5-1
CASSLGEPTGDLFF
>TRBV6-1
CASIFRIGSYEQYF
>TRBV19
CASRRDSINYEQYF
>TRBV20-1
CSASGTDSYNEQFF
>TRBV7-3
CASSLTGTSPYNEQFF
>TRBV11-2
CASSLTSGSPGELFF